This entry lists 7 T cell receptor beta chains sequenced from one sample in a study of identical twins. Each CDR3 protein is one row after TCRdb ran MiXCR on the 5' RACE reads. Of fewer than 650,000 distinct CDR3 sequences listed, just under 10% are singletons. The same data also went into a second study, on yellow fever vaccine responses in identical twins.

Sequenced: PBMCs. The origin of the receptors is a woman between 18 and 30 years old in good health.

The chain has TRBV12-3 or TRBV12-4 and TRBJ2-1, with TRBD2 matching 10 bases. J lost 3 bases, V lost 5 bases, and 10 bases had no gene match. The CDR3 covers 17 residues. The CDR3 bases are TGTGCCAGCAGTCCAGGGAGCGGGGGGGCTTTCTACAATGAGCAGTTCTTC. Its protein product is CASSPGSGGAFYNEQFF.

Ten or more counts support this clonotype. The chain recombines TRBV28 with TRBJ2-7, with TRBD2 matching 7 bases. The CDR3 contains 14 residues. Germline V gene sequence: CDR1 MDHEN, CDR2 SYDVKM. The junction had 7 bases not matched to a gene; V was cut back by 6 bases and J by 2 bases. The CDR3 loop reads CASSSPGLPYEQYF. The CDR3 region has the DNA TGTGCCAGCAGCTCACCGGGACTACCCTACGAGCAGTACTTC.

The genes are TRBV5-8 and TRBJ1-2, with a tentative D call TRBD1 (5 bases). Germline lookup yields CDR1 SGHTS and CDR2 YDEGEE. The germline V and J ends were trimmed by 3 bases and 1 base, with 7 bases remaining between them. The CDR3 runs to 13 residues. CDR3 loop: CASSSTVNYGYTF. DNA of the CDR3: TGTGCCAGCAGCTCGACAGTTAACTATGGCTACACCTTC.

The rearrangement uses TRBV28 and TRBJ2-3, with 13 nucleotides matching TRBD2. V shed 4 bases, J shed 4 bases, and the junction held 5 bases outside the gene matches. There are 16 residues in the CDR3. Germline lookup yields CDR1 MDHEN and CDR2 SYDVKM. CDR3 region: CASSYTSGREADTQYF. The CDR3 DNA is TGTGCCAGCAGTTATACTAGCGGGAGGGAAGCAGATACGCAGTATTTT.

The sample holds many counts of this clonotype. The chain recombines TRBV28 with TRBJ1-5; TRBD1 agrees at 7 bases. Per germline, CDR1 MDHEN and CDR2 SYDVKM. V lost 6 bases to trimming and J lost 4 bases; unmatched junction nucleotides: 12. The CDR3 has 16 residues. CDR3 residues: CASSPFRQGRNQPQHF. The CDR3 DNA sequence: TGTGCCAGCAGCCCCTTTCGACAGGGCCGGAATCAGCCCCAGCATTTT.

This clonotype has just a few counts. This chain uses TRBV6-1 with TRBJ2-5; TRBD1 agrees at 11 bases. Germline V gives CDR1 MNHNS, CDR2 SASEGT. This CDR3 has 15 residues. With 11 bases clipped from V and 5 bases from J, the junction kept 13 bases outside the gene matches. CDR3 coding DNA: TGTGCCTCCAACCGGGACAGGGGGGTCGTGGAGACCCAGTACTTC. Protein: CASNRDRGVVETQYF.

The chain has TRBV7-9 and TRBJ2-5, with D possibly being TRBD1 (5 bases). V was cut by 5 bases and J by 3 bases, with 13 bases left in between. This CDR3 region has 14 residues. The germline V gene encodes CDR1 SEHNR and CDR2 FQNEAQ (reference sequence). This CDR3 reads CASSARGREETQYF. The CDR3 nucleotides are TGTGCCAGCAGCGCAAGGGGCAGGGAAGAGACCCAGTACTTC.